This T cell receptor (beta chain) stems from a study of Graves' ophthalmopathy and Graves' hyperthyroidism. CDR1 and CDR2 (germline): SEHNR, FQNEAQ (reference sequence). This CDR3 region has 16 residues. V shed 1 base and J shed 1 base, with 13 bases lying between them. The authors amplified TCR beta CDR3 regions, and they did so from RNA transcripts for repertoire sequencing. The first-round RT-PCR employed HTBI primers together with the Qiagen OneStep RT-PCR kit. A multiplex PCR was then performed as the second round. TCRdb analysed the multiplex PCR reads with MiXCR anew, one entry per CDR3 protein. The table includes over a million distinct CDR3 sequences, less than 45% detected once.

This sequence joins TRBV7-9 and TRBJ1-1, with D tentatively TRBD1 (5 bases). The origin of this receptor is an adult man with Graves' hyperthyroidism. The sample was peripheral blood or thyroid tissue (not recorded which). The CDR3, as DNA: TGTGCCAGCAGCTTAGTGGGGGGTGCTACGAACACTGAAGCTTTCTTT. This gives the protein CASSLVGGATNTEAFF.